These 23 T cell receptor beta chains originate from one sample sequenced in a study of cytomegalovirus exposure and HLA in healthy donors. The PCR used 60 Vbeta and 13 Jbeta primers. Libraries were prepared by immunoSEQ multiplex PCR; TCRdb keeps only in-frame clonotypes and omits some of them. This table lists fewer than 150,000 clones. Specimen: PBMCs. The receptors come from a woman aged 55-69 years in good health and CMV-seronegative.

J is TRBJ2-1 and V is TRBV2, with TRBD2 identical over 10 bases. The CDR3 spans 15 residues. The V and J ends lost 3 bases and 5 bases, in that order; junction bases with no gene match: 4. The germline CDR1 and CDR2 sequences are SNHLY and FYNNEI. The CDR3 reads CASSDSGRKHNEQFF. The DNA for the CDR3 is TGTGCCAGCAGTGATAGCGGGAGGAAGCACAATGAGCAGTTCTTC.

The genes are TRBV7-3 and TRBJ2-3; TRBD2 matches at 12 bases. Germline trimming cut 1 base from V and 3 bases from J; bases unmatched to any gene: 11. The CDR3 is 19 amino acids. Looked up from germline, CDR1 is SGHTA and CDR2 is FQGTGA. The CDR3 here is CASSLKGASGRARTDTQYF. CDR3 coding DNA: TGTGCCAGCAGCTTAAAGGGTGCTAGCGGGAGGGCCCGTACAGATACGCAGTATTTT.

Comments on this clone: The sample holds other DNA sequences that translate to the same CDR3. J is TRBJ1-4 and V is TRBV28; the match to TRBD1 covers 8 bases. Germline V CDR1 and CDR2: MDHEN, SYDVKM. This CDR3 comprises 14 residues. The junction had 0 bases not matched to a gene; V was cut back by 6 bases and J by 0 bases. CDR3 sequence: CASRQGATNEKLFF. CDR3 coding DNA: TGTGCCAGCAGACAGGGGGCAACTAATGAAAAACTGTTTTTT.

This rearrangement joins TRBV5-4 to TRBJ2-1; 10 bases line up with TRBD2. CDR1 is SGHNT, CDR2 YYREEE, per germline (reference sequence). The length of the CDR3 is 15 residues. Trimming at V came to 5 bases and at J to 9 bases, leaving 11 bases not matched to a gene. CDR3 bases: TGTGCCAGCAGGCCTAGCGGGAGAAGGGCAGGTGAGCAGTTCTTC. Its protein product is CASRPSGRRAGEQFF. Complete variable domain (other parts from reference TRBV5-4 and TRBJ2-1): ETGVTQSPTHLIKTRGQQVTLRCSSQSGHNTVSWYQQALGQGPQFIFQYYREEENGRGNFPPRFSGLQFPNYSSELNVNALELDDSALYLCASRPSGRRAGEQFFGPGTRLTVL.

This chain connects TRBV7-9 to TRBJ2-2, with a possible D match to TRBD2 (5 bases). This CDR3 region has 15 residues. The germline V and J ends were trimmed by 5 bases and 6 bases, with 16 bases remaining between them. The germline gives CDR1 SEHNR, CDR2 FQNEAQ (reference sequence). The CDR3 DNA is TGTGCCAGCAGCCCCCGGGGTGCAGTTGCCGGGGAGCTGTTTTTT. Translation gives CASSPRGAVAGELFF.

The rearrangement uses TRBV10-3 and TRBJ1-1, with 9 bases that match TRBD1. The CDR3 extends over 13 amino acids. Germline CDR1 and CDR2: ENHRY and SYGVKD. V trimming: 6 bases; J trimming: 4 bases; junction bases outside the gene matches: 3. CDR3 DNA: TGTGCCATCAGGGAGGACAGGGGCACTGAAGCTTTCTTT. Translating it yields CAIREDRGTEAFF.

V and J are TRBV19 and TRBJ1-6; maybe TRBD1 (5 bases). Trimming removed 9 bases from V and 8 bases from J, with 17 bases in between. The CDR3 length is 14 residues. The germline V gene encodes CDR1 LNHDA and CDR2 SQIVND (reference sequence). The CDR3 region is CASSTAGQDSPLHF. As DNA, the CDR3 is TGTGCCAGCAGCACCGCAGGGCAGGATTCACCCCTCCACTTT.

The genes are TRBV19 and TRBJ2-7; 7 bases are a match to TRBD2. With 2 bases clipped from V and 7 bases from J, the junction kept 11 bases outside the gene matches. The CDR3 contains 15 residues. Per the germline V gene, CDR1 is LNHDA and CDR2 is SQIVND (reference sequence). The DNA for the CDR3 is TGTGCCAGTAGTATATGGGGGAGGGCCGCGGGGGAGCAGTACTTC. Protein product: CASSIWGRAAGEQYF.

This rearrangement joins TRBV5-4 to TRBJ2-5, with TRBD1 identical over 7 bases. Looked up from germline, CDR1 is SGHNT and CDR2 is YYREEE (reference sequence). The CDR3 length is 15 residues. V was clipped by 4 bases and J by 5 bases; unmatched bases: 11. The CDR3 loop reads CASSPPLGRGETQYF. As DNA, the CDR3 is TGTGCCAGCAGCCCCCCCCTCGGCAGGGGGGAGACCCAGTACTTC.

The gene calls are TRBV27 and TRBJ2-7, with 10 bases identical to TRBD1. J gave up 2 bases and V 5 bases, and 9 bases lay outside the gene matches. Germline lookup yields CDR1 MNHEY and CDR2 SMNVEV (reference sequence). There are 16 residues in the CDR3. The CDR3 region has the DNA TGTGCCAGCAGTCCAATAACGGGACAGGGGACCTACGAGCAGTACTTC. Residues: CASSPITGQGTYEQYF.

This rearrangement joins TRBV6-5 to TRBJ1-1, with D hard to call. The V end was cut by 6 bases, the J end by 1 base, with 15 bases between. The CDR3 is 15 residues long. The germline gives CDR1 MNHEY, CDR2 SVGAGI. As DNA, the CDR3 is TGTGCCAGCAGCTTACAGCCGGGAGCGAACACTGAAGCTTTCTTT. This codes for CASSLQPGANTEAFF.

The chain links TRBV7-9 to TRBJ1-2; D is unclear. Deletions cut 1 base from V and 0 bases from J, with 9 bases between. Germline V gives CDR1 SEHNR, CDR2 FQNEAQ (reference sequence). The CDR3 covers 15 residues. Written as DNA, the CDR3 is TGTGCCAGCAGCTTAGGGTATACAGCTAACTATGGCTACACCTTC. This gives the protein CASSLGYTANYGYTF.

The chain is built from TRBV2 and TRBJ1-4, with D maybe TRBD1 (6 bases). The CDR3 consists of 14 residues. Per the germline V gene, CDR1 is SNHLY and CDR2 is FYNNEI. V lost 6 bases and J 14 bases, leaving 22 bases between the germline ends. The CDR3 nucleotides read TGTGCCAGCAGGGCGGACAGCTCCATGTCATTGCTGTTTTTT. It encodes CASRADSSMSLLFF.

The rearrangement uses TRBV28 and TRBJ2-1; TRBD1 matches at 8 bases. The CDR3 has 15 residues. The germline CDR1 and CDR2 sequences are MDHEN and SYDVKM. V was pared by 3 bases and J by 5 bases, with 6 bases of the junction left unmatched. The CDR3 DNA follows: TGTGCCAGCAGTTTGGGGAGACAGGGGAACAATGAGCAGTTCTTC. This encodes CASSLGRQGNNEQFF.

The chain uses TRBV6-5 and TRBJ2-3, with D possibly TRBD2 on 5 matching bases. The CDR3 extends over 15 amino acids. Trimming removed 0 bases at V and 12 bases at J, with 19 bases between. CDR1 and CDR2 from the germline V gene are MNHEY and SVGAGI. CDR3 in amino acids: CASSYSIEGSPLQYF. DNA of the CDR3: TGTGCCAGCAGTTACTCCATCGAGGGATCGCCTTTACAGTATTTT.

The rearrangement links TRBV5-4 to TRBJ1-1; D gene uncertain. Germline CDR1 reads SGHNT; CDR2 reads YYREEE (reference sequence). CDR3 size: 16 residues. Trimming removed 4 bases at V and 0 bases at J, with 16 bases between. For the CDR3, the DNA is TGTGCCAGCAGCCCTTTTAGCCGGACTTTGAACACTGAAGCTTTCTTT. It encodes CASSPFSRTLNTEAFF.

J is TRBJ2-1 and V is TRBV6-5, with D tentatively TRBD1 (6 bases). Trimming removed 6 bases at V and 5 bases at J, with 11 bases between. The CDR3 runs to 13 residues. The germline V gene has CDR1 MNHEY and CDR2 SVGAGI. The CDR3 nucleotides read TGTGCCAGCAGCTCCGGACAGAACAATGAGCAGTTCTTC. Amino acids: CASSSGQNNEQFF.

This chain uses TRBV2 with TRBJ2-2; D gene ambiguous. The germline V gene encodes CDR1 SNHLY and CDR2 FYNNEI. The V end was cut by 6 bases, the J end by 7 bases, with 21 bases between. The CDR3 has 16 residues. CDR3 sequence (DNA): TGTGCCAGCAGCGACCCCGCCCCGGGTCGACTCGGGGAGCTGTTTTTT. The encoded protein is CASSDPAPGRLGELFF.

V and J are TRBV19 and TRBJ1-2, with D possibly TRBD1 on 5 matching bases. The CDR3 is 13 amino acids. Trimming removed 5 bases from V and 7 bases from J, with 14 bases in between. Germline V gives CDR1 LNHDA, CDR2 SQIVND (reference sequence). For the CDR3, the DNA is TGTGCCAGTAGTTTACGGGGGAGCAGTGGCTACACCTTC. Protein sequence: CASSLRGSSGYTF.

This CDR3 reads CASSLMGSEGLGYGYTF. Written as DNA, the CDR3 is TGTGCCAGCAGCTTAATGGGGTCGGAGGGGTTGGGCTATGGCTACACCTTC. This chain uses TRBV7-8 with TRBJ1-2; a possible D gene is TRBD1 (5 bases). The CDR3 is made up of 17 amino acids. Germline values: CDR1 SGHVS, CDR2 FQNEAQ. The germline V and J ends were trimmed by 2 bases and 4 bases, with 20 bases remaining between them. Together with reference TRBV7-8 and TRBJ1-2, the CDR3 gives the full variable domain: GAGVSQSPRYKVAKRGQDVALRCDPISGHVSLFWYQQALGQGPEFLTYFQNEAQLDKSGLPSDRFFAERPEGSVSTLKIQRTQQEDSAVYLCASSLMGSEGLGYGYTFGSGTRLTVV.

The V gene is TRBV7-6, the J gene TRBJ2-1, with 11 bases that match TRBD1. Germline V gene sequence: CDR1 SGHVS, CDR2 FNYEAQ. CDR3 length: 15 amino acids. J was trimmed by 7 bases and V by 5 bases; bases with no gene match: 7. The CDR3 region is CASSLRDRGVNEQFF. CDR3 DNA: TGTGCCAGCAGCCTCCGGGACAGGGGGGTAAATGAGCAGTTCTTC.

The chain employs TRBV19 and TRBJ2-1; 8 nucleotides align to TRBD2. Germline assignment: CDR1 LNHDA and CDR2 SQIVND (reference sequence). The CDR3 is made up of 18 amino acids. Trimming removed 10 bases from V and 2 bases from J; junction bases left unmatched: 19. CDR3 amino acids: CATARVRGGELAYNEQFF. CDR3 nucleotide sequence: TGTGCCACCGCGCGGGTCCGGGGGGGAGAGCTCGCCTACAATGAGCAGTTCTTC.

J is TRBJ2-3 and V is TRBV2, with 7 bases lining up with TRBD1. Germline values: CDR1 SNHLY, CDR2 FYNNEI. Germline trimming cut 5 bases from V and 0 bases from J; bases unmatched to any gene: 2. This CDR3 comprises 14 residues. The CDR3 sequence: CASSRDRSTDTQYF. For the CDR3, the DNA is TGTGCCAGCAGTCGGGACAGAAGCACAGATACGCAGTATTTT. Supplemented by reference TRBV2 and TRBJ2-3, the full variable domain reads EPEVTQTPSHQVTQMGQEVILRCVPISNHLYFYWYRQILGQKVEFLVSFYNNEISEKSEIFDDQFSVERPDGSNFTLKIRSTKLEDSAMYFCASSRDRSTDTQYFGPGTRLTVL.